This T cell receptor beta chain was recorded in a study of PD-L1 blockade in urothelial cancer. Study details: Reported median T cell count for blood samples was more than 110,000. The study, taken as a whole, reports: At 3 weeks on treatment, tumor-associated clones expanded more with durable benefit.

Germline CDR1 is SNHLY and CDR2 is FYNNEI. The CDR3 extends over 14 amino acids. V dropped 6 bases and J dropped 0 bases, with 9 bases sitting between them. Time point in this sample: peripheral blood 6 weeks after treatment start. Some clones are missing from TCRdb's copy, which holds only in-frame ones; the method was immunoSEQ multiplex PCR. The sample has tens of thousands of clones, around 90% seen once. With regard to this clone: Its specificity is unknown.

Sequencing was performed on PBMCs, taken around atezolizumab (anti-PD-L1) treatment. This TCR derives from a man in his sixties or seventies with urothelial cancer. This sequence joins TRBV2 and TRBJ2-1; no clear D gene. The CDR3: CASRPAGSYNEQFF. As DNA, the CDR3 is TGTGCCAGCAGGCCGGCAGGCTCCTACAATGAGCAGTTCTTC.